These 8 T cell receptor beta chains share one sample of origin, sequenced in a study of CD8+ T cells in alopecia areata. Reverse transcribed after extraction, RNA yielded cDNA as the sequencing template. The assay was immunoSEQ multiplex PCR, and TCRdb's table has in-frame clones only and misses some. The table has 190,000 or so clones, roughly 64% seen once. Treatment defined: oral pan-JAK inhibitor, 5-10 mg twice daily. The sequencing used CD8+ T cells sorted from blood, collected at week 24, from a patient treated with tofacitinib. These receptors came from a human donor with alopecia areata.

This clone showed up just once. The chain combines TRBV12-5 with TRBJ1-1; possibly TRBD1 for D (5 bases). Germline V gene lookup returns CDR1 LGHNT and CDR2 FRNRAP. V dropped 5 bases and J dropped 6 bases, with 10 bases sitting between them. The CDR3 contains 12 residues. CDR3 in amino acids: CASGHGQPEAFF. Here the CDR3 DNA reads TGTGCTAGTGGTCACGGACAACCTGAAGCTTTCTTT.

The chain couples TRBV7-9 to TRBJ1-2; D is perhaps TRBD1 (5 bases). The CDR3 runs 14 residues. Germline V CDR1 and CDR2: SEHNR, FQNEAQ (reference sequence). Trimming took off 4 bases at V and 4 bases at J, with 13 bases between the two ends. The CDR3 protein is CASSSQGVVYGYTF. The CDR3 DNA reads as TGTGCCAGCAGCTCCCAGGGTGTAGTCTATGGCTACACCTTC. The entire variable domain, with the rest obtained from reference TRBV7-9 and TRBJ1-2, is as follows: DTGVSQNPRHKITKRGQNVTFRCDPISEHNRLYWYRQTLGQGPEFLTYFQNEAQLEKSRLLSDRFSAERPKGSFSTLEIQRTEQGDSAMYLCASSSQGVVYGYTFGSGTRLTVV.

This chain links TRBV11-2 with TRBJ2-4, with 12 bases lining up with TRBD1. Germline-derived CDR1 and CDR2 are SGHAT and FQNNGV. The J segment lost 14 bases and the V segment lost 1 base, leaving 9 bases of the junction unmatched. The CDR3 runs 15 residues. Here the CDR3 DNA reads TGTGCCAGCAGCTTAGGCCTAGGGACAGGGGGCGTCAAGTACTTC. This sequence encodes CASSLGLGTGGVKYF.

This clone appeared a few times. V gene TRBV7-9 combines with J gene TRBJ2-7; 7 bases agree with TRBD1. J gave up 1 base and V 5 bases, and 5 bases lay outside the gene matches. The germline gives CDR1 SEHNR, CDR2 FQNEAQ (reference sequence). The CDR3 totals 14 residues. CDR3 coding DNA: TGTGCCAGCAGCCCAGGACAGGCGTCCTACGAGCAGTACTTC. Translating gives CASSPGQASYEQYF.

This chain joins TRBV11-2 and TRBJ1-4, with D uncertain. V lost 2 bases, J lost 3 bases, and 10 bases lay in between. This CDR3 contains 15 residues. Germline V gene sequence: CDR1 SGHAT, CDR2 FQNNGV. The CDR3 loop reads CASSLTASANEKLFF. The CDR3 DNA reads as TGTGCCAGCAGCTTAACAGCATCGGCTAATGAAAAACTGTTTTTT.

This clone was counted a single time. The V and J genes are TRBV7-2 and TRBJ1-6; D ambiguous. The germline CDR1 and CDR2 sequences are SGHTA and FQGNSA. The CDR3 extends over 15 amino acids. V was shortened by 1 base and J by 0 bases, with 4 bases between the two germline ends. The CDR3 loop reads CASSLDLSYNSPLHF. The CDR3 nucleotides read TGTGCCAGCAGCTTAGACCTCTCCTATAATTCACCCCTCCACTTT.

In regard to this clone: Other DNA sequences from this sample encode an identical CDR3 as well. CDR3 DNA: TGTGCCAGCAGCGTAGGGTATGGCTACACCTTC. It encodes CASSVGYGYTF. The chain couples TRBV9 to TRBJ1-2; D gene unclear. Trimming removed 0 bases at V and 5 bases at J, with 2 bases between. Germline lookup yields CDR1 SGDLS and CDR2 YYNGEE. The CDR3 extends over 11 amino acids.

In this sample, this clone turned up a few times. The rearrangement uses TRBV5-1 and TRBJ2-3; D gene ambiguous. Between the trimmed V and J ends, which lost 1 base and 1 base, there was a span of 1 base. Germline V gene lookup returns CDR1 SGHRS and CDR2 YFSETQ. The length of the CDR3 is 12 residues. Here the CDR3 DNA reads TGCGCCAGCAGCTTGCGCACAGATACGCAGTATTTT. As protein: CASSLRTDTQYF.